This entry is about one T cell receptor (beta chain). The antigen is not known. The single heparinised draw taken from each donor contained around 100 mL of blood on average. The germline CDR1 and CDR2 sequences are MNHEY and SVGAGI. This CDR3 has 12 amino acids. Between the trimmed V and J ends, which lost 7 bases and 3 bases, there was a span of 9 bases. This sample was included in a study of beta chain features in type 1 diabetes. The study, taken as a whole, reports: Sampled from patients, naive, central memory and Treg TCRB repertoires appeared more similar than those sampled from healthy donors. All four CD4+ subsets of Type 1 diabetes patients contained TCRB CDR3s that were moderately but significantly shorter. PCR might preferentially amplify shorter templates, equally in patients and controls.

The sequenced template was cDNA made from the entire isolated RNA. Profiling relied on immunoSEQ multiplex PCR, and the TCRdb table lists in-frame clones only, not all of them. The sample holds 140,000 to 150,000 clones, about 13% seen once. The chain has TRBV6-5 and TRBJ1-1; no reliable D call. The sequence was obtained from a man younger than 35 with type 1 diabetes. Input material: central memory CD4+ T cells from blood. The CDR3 bases are TGTGCCAGCACAGGCAGCGACACTGAAGCTTTCTTT. It is translated as CASTGSDTEAFF.